This entry lists 2 T cell receptor beta chains sequenced from one sample in a study of blood T cell repertoires in COVID-19. The assay was immunoSEQ multiplex PCR, and TCRdb's table has in-frame clones only and misses some. The table has around 160,000 clones, 84% seen once. The sequenced sample consisted of peripheral blood. The receptors were gathered from a woman aged 80 or older with acute or convalescent COVID-19.

The CDR3 nucleotides read TGTGCCAGCAGCTTTTCAGCGGGGATCCAAGAGACCCAGTACTTC. Translating it yields CASSFSAGIQETQYF. This chain links TRBV7-9 with TRBJ2-5; 7 positions agree with TRBD2. Germline lookup yields CDR1 SEHNR and CDR2 FQNEAQ (reference sequence). The junction had 5 bases not matched to a gene; V was cut back by 3 bases and J by 1 base. The CDR3 sequence is 15 residues long.

J is TRBJ1-1 and V is TRBV29-1; 8 nucleotides line up with TRBD1. Germline CDR1 is SQVTM and CDR2 is ANQGSEA. This CDR3 has 13 residues. The ends lost 4 bases at V and 6 bases at J; junction bases unmatched: 7. CDR3 protein: CSVARGQRSEAFF. In nucleotides, the CDR3 is TGCAGCGTTGCCAGGGGGCAGAGATCTGAAGCTTTCTTT.